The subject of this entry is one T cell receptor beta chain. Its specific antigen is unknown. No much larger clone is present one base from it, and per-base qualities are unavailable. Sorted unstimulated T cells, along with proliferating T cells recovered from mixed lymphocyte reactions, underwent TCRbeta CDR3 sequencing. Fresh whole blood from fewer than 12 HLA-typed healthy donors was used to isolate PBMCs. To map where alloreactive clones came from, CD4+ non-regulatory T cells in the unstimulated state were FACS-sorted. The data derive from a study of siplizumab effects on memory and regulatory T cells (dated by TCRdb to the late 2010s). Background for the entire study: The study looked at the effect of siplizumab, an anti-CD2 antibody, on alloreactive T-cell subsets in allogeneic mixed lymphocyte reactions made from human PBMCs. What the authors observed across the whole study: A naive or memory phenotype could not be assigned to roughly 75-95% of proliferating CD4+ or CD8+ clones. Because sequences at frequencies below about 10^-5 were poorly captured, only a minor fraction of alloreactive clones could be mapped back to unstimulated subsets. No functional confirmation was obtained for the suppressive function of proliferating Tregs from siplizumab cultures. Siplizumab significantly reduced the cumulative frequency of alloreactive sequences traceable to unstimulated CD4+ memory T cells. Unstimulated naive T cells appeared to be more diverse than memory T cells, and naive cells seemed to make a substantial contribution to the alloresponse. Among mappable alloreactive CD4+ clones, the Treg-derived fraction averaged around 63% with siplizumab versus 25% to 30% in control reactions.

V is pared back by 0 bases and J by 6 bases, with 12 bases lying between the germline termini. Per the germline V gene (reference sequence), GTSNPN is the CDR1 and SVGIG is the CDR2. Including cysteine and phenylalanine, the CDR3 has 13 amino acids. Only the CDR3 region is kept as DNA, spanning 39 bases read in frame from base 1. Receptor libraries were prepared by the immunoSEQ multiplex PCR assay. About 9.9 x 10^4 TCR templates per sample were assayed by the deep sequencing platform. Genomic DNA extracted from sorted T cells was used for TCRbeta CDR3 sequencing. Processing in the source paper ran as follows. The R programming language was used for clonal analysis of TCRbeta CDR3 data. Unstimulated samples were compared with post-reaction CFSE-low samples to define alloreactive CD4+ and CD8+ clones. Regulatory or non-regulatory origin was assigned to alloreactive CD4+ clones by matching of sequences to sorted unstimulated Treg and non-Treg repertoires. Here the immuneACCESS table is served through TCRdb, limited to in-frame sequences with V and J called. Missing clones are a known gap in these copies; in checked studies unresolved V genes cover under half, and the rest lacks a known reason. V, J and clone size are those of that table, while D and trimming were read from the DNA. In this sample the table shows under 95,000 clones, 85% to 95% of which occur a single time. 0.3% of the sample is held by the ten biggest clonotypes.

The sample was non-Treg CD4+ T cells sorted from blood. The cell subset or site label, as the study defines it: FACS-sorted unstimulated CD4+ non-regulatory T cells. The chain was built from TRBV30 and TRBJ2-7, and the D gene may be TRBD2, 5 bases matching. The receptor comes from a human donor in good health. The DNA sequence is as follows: TGTGCCTGGAGTGTACTGCGGGCACGCGAGCAGTACTTC. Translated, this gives CAWSVLRAREQYF. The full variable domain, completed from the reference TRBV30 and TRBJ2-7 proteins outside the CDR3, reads SQTIHQWPATLVQPVGSPLSLECTVEGTSNPNLYWYRQAAGRGLQLLFYSVGIGQISSEVPQNLSASRPQDRQFILSSKKLLLSDSGFYLCAWSVLRAREQYFGPGTRLTVT.